Following are 21 T cell receptor beta chains from one sample sequenced in a study of T-cell memory formation after mild COVID-19. One entry per CDR3 protein results from TCRdb running MiXCR on the 5' RACE reads. The sample has about 190,000 distinct CDR3 sequences, around 30% seen once. Sequencing was done on a sample of PBMCs or a T cell subset sorted from them (not recorded which). The receptors were sampled from an adult woman who had mild COVID-19 (a few samples of this study predate the infection). Cell type and time point are not known.

The table lists this clonotype with a few counts. This sequence joins TRBV4-3 and TRBJ1-4; tentatively, D is TRBD1 (6 bases). V dropped 2 bases and J dropped 7 bases, with 14 bases sitting between them. The germline V gene has CDR1 LGHNA and CDR2 YSLEER. The CDR3 runs 15 residues. The CDR3 protein is CASSQWRGRSEKLFF. The CDR3, as DNA: TGCGCCAGCAGCCAATGGCGGGGGCGAAGTGAAAAACTGTTTTTT.

The chain is built from TRBV2 and TRBJ2-7, with D uncertain. Germline V gene sequence: CDR1 SNHLY, CDR2 FYNNEI. CDR3 size: 15 residues. V gave up 8 bases and J gave up 0 bases, with 17 bases separating them. In DNA form, the CDR3 reads TGTGCCAGCGGGTTAGGCCACACGAACTCCTACGAGCAGTACTTC. Protein sequence: CASGLGHTNSYEQYF.

This rearrangement joins TRBV6-6 to TRBJ2-7; D uncertain. Germline-derived CDR1 and CDR2 are MNHNY and SVGAGI (reference sequence). CDR3 length: 11 residues. Trimming took 5 bases from V and 8 from J, leaving 10 bases between them. The chain's CDR3 is CASSPAGKQYF. The CDR3 DNA reads TGTGCCAGCAGTCCCGCTGGGAAGCAGTACTTC.

In its sample, this clonotype was seen a few times. This sequence joins TRBV2 and TRBJ2-1; TRBD1 matches at 7 bases. CDR3 length: 15 residues. The V gene end was trimmed by 6 bases and the J gene end by 8 bases; junction bases not matched to a gene: 13. The V gene's germline CDR1 is SNHLY and CDR2 FYNNEI. Here the CDR3 reads CASSARQGLRDEQFF. In DNA form, the CDR3 reads TGTGCCAGCAGCGCCAGACAGGGCCTCAGGGATGAGCAGTTCTTC.

J is TRBJ1-3 and V is TRBV28; D gene unclear. The V and J ends lost 5 bases and 0 bases respectively, with 14 bases between them. Germline V gene lookup returns CDR1 MDHEN and CDR2 SYDVKM. CDR3 length equals 16 residues. DNA of the CDR3: TGTGCCAGCAGTGACCCTACCTGGACCTCTGGAAACACCATATATTTT. It is translated as CASSDPTWTSGNTIYF.

This clonotype was picked up many times. The chain links TRBV19 to TRBJ2-7; D is uncertain. Germline V gene data show CDR1 as LNHDA and CDR2 as SQIVND (reference sequence). The CDR3 is 14 amino acids. V lost 3 bases, J lost 3 bases, and 12 bases lay in between. CDR3 nucleotide sequence: TGTGCCAGTAGTATCTTGGCCCAGAGCTACGAGCAGTACTTC. It encodes CASSILAQSYEQYF.

The chain combines TRBV20-1 with TRBJ2-7; D is possibly TRBD1 (6 bases). V dropped 6 bases and J dropped 6 bases, with 12 bases sitting between them. CDR1 and CDR2 (germline): DFQATT, SNEGSKA (reference sequence). The CDR3 is made up of 11 amino acids. The CDR3, as DNA: TGCAGTGCCGCCCCCAGGGGCGAGCAGTACTTC. This codes for CSAAPRGEQYF.

This clonotype was detected a few times. The chain employs TRBV20-1 and TRBJ1-2; the D is unclear. Deletions cut 6 bases from V and 0 bases from J, with 11 bases between. In germline, CDR1 is DFQATT, CDR2 SNEGSKA (reference sequence). This CDR3 has 13 residues. CDR3 sequence (DNA): TGCAGTGCATGGCTGGGTTCTAACTATGGCTACACCTTC. Amino acid sequence: CSAWLGSNYGYTF.

This clonotype turned up a few times. This chain connects TRBV5-1 to TRBJ2-7, with a weak D call TRBD1 (5 bases). The CDR3 totals 17 residues. Germline values: CDR1 SGHRS, CDR2 YFSETQ. V was pared by 0 bases and J by 1 base, with 17 bases between. In nucleotides, the CDR3 is TGCGCCAGCAGCTTGGTGCAACGACAGCTACGGTCCTACGAGCAGTACTTC. Residues: CASSLVQRQLRSYEQYF.

This clonotype was seen repeatedly, ten times or more. This chain uses TRBV7-9 with TRBJ2-1; D ambiguous. Trimming pared 1 base from V and 9 bases from J, leaving 7 bases between. The CDR3 extends over 12 amino acids. Germline V gives CDR1 SEHNR, CDR2 FQNEAQ (reference sequence). The CDR3 sequence is CASSLEGGEQFF. As DNA, the CDR3 is TGTGCCAGCAGCTTAGAGGGCGGTGAGCAGTTCTTC.

V usage is TRBV7-2 and J usage is TRBJ1-2, with D maybe TRBD1 (6 bases). The CDR3 has 15 amino acids. V was cut by 0 bases and J by 4 bases, with 12 bases left in between. Germline-derived CDR1 and CDR2 are SGHTA and FQGNSA. This CDR3 is CASSLARGSIYGYTF. For the CDR3, the DNA is TGTGCCAGCAGCTTAGCGAGGGGGAGTATCTATGGCTACACCTTC.

In this sample, this clonotype turned up a few times. The chain joins TRBV3-1 to TRBJ2-3, with D tentatively TRBD2 (5 bases). Between the trimmed V and J ends, which lost 1 base and 4 bases, there was a span of 12 bases. This CDR3 is 15 amino acids long. Germline lookup yields CDR1 LGHDT and CDR2 YNNKEL (reference sequence). The CDR3 DNA reads as TGTGCCAGCAGCCAAGTCGGGGTAGCCGCAGATACGCAGTATTTT. Translating gives CASSQVGVAADTQYF.

The rearrangement links TRBV20-1 to TRBJ1-1, with a tentative D call TRBD1 (6 bases). Trimming cost V 1 base and J 5 bases, with 11 bases left between them. In germline, CDR1 is DFQATT, CDR2 SNEGSKA (reference sequence). This CDR3 comprises 13 residues. The CDR3 DNA follows: TGCAGTGCTAGAGTTTACAGGGCGACTGAAGCTTTCTTT. Protein product: CSARVYRATEAFF.

The V gene is TRBV7-8, the J gene TRBJ1-4; the match to TRBD1 covers 9 bases. Losses at the gene ends were 5 bases for V and 8 bases for J; bases not matched to a gene: 9. The CDR3 extends over 15 amino acids. From germline, CDR1 is SGHVS and CDR2 FQNEAQ. The CDR3 loop reads CASSPPDRGSEKLFF. The CDR3 nucleotides read TGTGCCAGCAGCCCCCCGGACAGGGGCAGCGAAAAACTGTTTTTT.

This clonotype has just a few counts. The V gene is TRBV6-1, the J gene TRBJ2-7, with TRBD2 matching 8 bases. Germline lookup yields CDR1 MNHNS and CDR2 SASEGT. The CDR3 is 12 residues long. The J segment lost 6 bases and the V segment lost 7 bases, leaving 5 bases of the junction unmatched. CDR3 bases: TGTGCCAGCACGGGAGGGGAGGGCGAGCAGTACTTC. This gives the protein CASTGGEGEQYF.

There are a few counts of this clonotype. CDR3 sequence reads: CASSQATGVSGTDTQYF. Here the CDR3 DNA reads TGTGCCAGCAGCCAAGCGACAGGGGTCAGTGGCACAGATACGCAGTATTTT. The rearrangement uses TRBV3-1 and TRBJ2-3, with 8 bases aligning to TRBD1. CDR1 is LGHDT, CDR2 YNNKEL, per germline (reference sequence). The CDR3 length is 17 residues. Trimming removed 1 base from V and 1 base from J; junction bases left unmatched: 7.

V is TRBV7-6 and J is TRBJ2-7, with D possibly matching TRBD1 (6 bases). The length of the CDR3 is 15 residues. Germline values: CDR1 SGHVS, CDR2 FNYEAQ. V was trimmed by 4 bases and J by 4 bases, leaving 17 bases between them. The CDR3 protein is CASSYQGFPPYEQYF. In DNA, the CDR3 is TGTGCCAGCAGCTATCAGGGGTTTCCCCCGTACGAGCAGTACTTC. The full variable domain, in which reference TRBV7-6 and TRBJ2-7 provide the parts outside the CDR3, is GAGVSQSPRYKVTKRGQDVALRCDPISGHVSLYWYRQALGQGPEFLTYFNYEAQQDKSGLPNDRFSAERPEGSISTLTIQRTEQRDSAMYRCASSYQGFPPYEQYFGPGTRLTVT.

This clonotype was picked up a small number of times. The chain carries TRBV20-1 and TRBJ2-2; the match to TRBD2 covers 9 bases. V shed 6 bases and J 2 bases; nucleotides not matched to a gene: 4. The germline gives CDR1 DFQATT, CDR2 SNEGSKA (reference sequence). The CDR3 has 14 residues. Written as DNA, the CDR3 is TGCAGTGCCCATAGCGGGGGAAACACCGGGGAGCTGTTTTTT. Translation: CSAHSGGNTGELFF.

The gene calls are TRBV2 and TRBJ2-1; TRBD1 might be the D (5 bases). Trimming cost V 5 bases and J 5 bases, with 10 bases left between them. This CDR3 has 13 residues. The germline V gene encodes CDR1 SNHLY and CDR2 FYNNEI. Here the CDR3 reads CASSMDTHNEQFF. DNA for the CDR3: TGTGCCAGCAGTATGGACACCCACAATGAGCAGTTCTTC.

This clonotype came up a few times. V is TRBV2 and J is TRBJ1-6; maybe TRBD1 (6 bases). This CDR3 is built from 15 residues. CDR1 and CDR2 from the germline V gene are SNHLY and FYNNEI. V gave up 6 bases and J gave up 0 bases, with 9 bases separating them. CDR3 region: CASRPRGSYNSPLHF. The CDR3, as DNA: TGTGCCAGCAGGCCCAGGGGCTCCTATAATTCACCCCTCCACTTT.

This clonotype occurred a few times. The V call is TRBV10-3, the J call TRBJ2-3; D remains unclear. CDR1 and CDR2 (germline): ENHRY, SYGVKD. The CDR3 is made up of 12 amino acids. V lost 1 base and J lost 2, with 1 base in between. The CDR3 sequence is CAISEFTDTQYF. CDR3 coding DNA: TGTGCCATCAGTGAGTTCACAGATACGCAGTATTTT.